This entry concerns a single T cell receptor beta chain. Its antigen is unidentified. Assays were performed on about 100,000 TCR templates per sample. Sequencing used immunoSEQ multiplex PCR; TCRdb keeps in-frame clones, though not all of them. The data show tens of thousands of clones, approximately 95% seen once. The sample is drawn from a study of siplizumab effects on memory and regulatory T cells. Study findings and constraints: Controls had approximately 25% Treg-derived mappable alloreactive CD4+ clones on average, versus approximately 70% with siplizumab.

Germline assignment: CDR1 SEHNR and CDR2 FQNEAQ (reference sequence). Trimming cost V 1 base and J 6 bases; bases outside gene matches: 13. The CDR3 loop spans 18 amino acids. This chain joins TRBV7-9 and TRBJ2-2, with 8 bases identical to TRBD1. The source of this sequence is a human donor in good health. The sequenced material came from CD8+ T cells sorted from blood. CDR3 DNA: TGTGCCAGCAGCTTAGAGGTGACAGGGGTGCGCCGGGCCGGGGAGCTGTTTTTT. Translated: CASSLEVTGVRRAGELFF.